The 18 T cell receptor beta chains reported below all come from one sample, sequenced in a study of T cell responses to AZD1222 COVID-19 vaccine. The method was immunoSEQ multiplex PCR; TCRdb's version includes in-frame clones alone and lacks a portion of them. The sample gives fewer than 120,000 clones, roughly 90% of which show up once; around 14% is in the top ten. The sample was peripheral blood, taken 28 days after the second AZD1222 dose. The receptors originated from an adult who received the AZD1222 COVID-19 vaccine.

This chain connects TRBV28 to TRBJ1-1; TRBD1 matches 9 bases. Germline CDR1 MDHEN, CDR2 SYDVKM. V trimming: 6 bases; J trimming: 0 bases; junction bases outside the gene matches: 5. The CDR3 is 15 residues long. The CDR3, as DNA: TGTGCCAGCAGAACCCGGGACAGGGTGAACACTGAAGCTTTCTTT. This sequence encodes CASRTRDRVNTEAFF.

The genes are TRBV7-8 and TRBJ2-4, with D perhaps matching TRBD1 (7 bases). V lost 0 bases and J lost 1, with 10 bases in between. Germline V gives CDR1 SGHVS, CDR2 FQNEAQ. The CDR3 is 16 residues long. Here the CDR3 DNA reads TGTGCCAGCAGCTTAGCCGGGGGACAGGCCAAAAACATTCAGTACTTC. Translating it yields CASSLAGGQAKNIQYF.

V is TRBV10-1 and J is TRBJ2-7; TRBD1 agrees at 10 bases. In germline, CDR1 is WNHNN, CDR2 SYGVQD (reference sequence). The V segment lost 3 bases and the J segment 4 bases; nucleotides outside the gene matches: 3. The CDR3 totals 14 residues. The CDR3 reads CASSDPGQGYEQYF. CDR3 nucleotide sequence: TGCGCCAGCAGTGACCCGGGACAGGGGTACGAGCAGTACTTC.

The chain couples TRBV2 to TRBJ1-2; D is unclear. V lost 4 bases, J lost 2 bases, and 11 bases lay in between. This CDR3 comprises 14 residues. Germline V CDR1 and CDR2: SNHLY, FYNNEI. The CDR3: CASSVRGLNYGYTF. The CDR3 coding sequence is TGTGCCAGCAGTGTTCGTGGTCTGAACTATGGCTACACCTTC.

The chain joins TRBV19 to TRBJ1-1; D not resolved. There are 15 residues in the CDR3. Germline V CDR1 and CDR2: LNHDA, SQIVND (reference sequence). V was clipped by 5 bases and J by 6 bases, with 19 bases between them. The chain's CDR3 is CASSFPFGATAEAFF. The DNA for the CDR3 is TGTGCCAGTAGTTTCCCGTTTGGCGCCACCGCTGAAGCTTTCTTT.

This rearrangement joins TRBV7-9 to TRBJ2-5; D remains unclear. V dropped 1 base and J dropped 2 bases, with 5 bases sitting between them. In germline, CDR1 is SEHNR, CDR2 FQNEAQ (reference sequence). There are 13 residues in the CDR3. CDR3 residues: CASSLEQQETQYF. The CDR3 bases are TGTGCCAGCAGCTTAGAGCAGCAAGAGACCCAGTACTTC.

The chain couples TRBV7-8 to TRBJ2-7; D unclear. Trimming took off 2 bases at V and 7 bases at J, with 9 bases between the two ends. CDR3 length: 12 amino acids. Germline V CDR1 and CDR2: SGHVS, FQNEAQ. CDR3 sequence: CASSLPGREQYF. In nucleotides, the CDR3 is TGTGCCAGCAGCTTACCTGGGCGGGAGCAGTACTTC.

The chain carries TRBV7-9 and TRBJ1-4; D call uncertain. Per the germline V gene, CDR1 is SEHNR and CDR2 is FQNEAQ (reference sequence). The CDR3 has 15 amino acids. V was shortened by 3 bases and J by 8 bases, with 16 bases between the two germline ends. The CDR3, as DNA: TGTGCCAGCAGCTTCGATTCTCGGAGAGGAGAAAAACTGTTTTTT. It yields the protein CASSFDSRRGEKLFF.

CDR3: CASSLLPGASYEQYF. The CDR3 DNA reads TGTGCCAGCAGCTTACTCCCAGGGGCTTCCTACGAGCAGTACTTC. This chain connects TRBV7-8 to TRBJ2-7, with TRBD1 as a possible D gene (6 bases). This CDR3 spans 15 amino acids. Germline V gene lookup returns CDR1 SGHVS and CDR2 FQNEAQ. Trimming stripped 2 bases from V and 1 base from J, with 12 bases between.

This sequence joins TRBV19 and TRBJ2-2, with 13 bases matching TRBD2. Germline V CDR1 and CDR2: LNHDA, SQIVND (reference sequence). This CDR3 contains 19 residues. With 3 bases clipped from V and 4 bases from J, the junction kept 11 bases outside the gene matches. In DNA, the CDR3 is TGTGCCAGTAGTATGGCCCTCGGACTAGCGGGAGATCGCACCGGGGAGCTGTTTTTT. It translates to CASSMALGLAGDRTGELFF. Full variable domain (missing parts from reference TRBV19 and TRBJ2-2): DGGITQSPKYLFRKEGQNVTLSCEQNLNHDAMYWYRQDPGQGLRLIYYSQIVNDFQKGDIAEGYSVSREKKESFPLTVTSAQKNPTAFYLCASSMALGLAGDRTGELFFGEGSRLTVL.

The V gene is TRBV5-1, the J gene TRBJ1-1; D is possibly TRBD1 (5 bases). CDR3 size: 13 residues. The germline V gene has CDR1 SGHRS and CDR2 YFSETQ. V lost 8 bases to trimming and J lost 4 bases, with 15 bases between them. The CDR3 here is CASAWGLGTEAFF. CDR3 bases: TGCGCCAGTGCGTGGGGGTTGGGCACTGAAGCTTTCTTT.

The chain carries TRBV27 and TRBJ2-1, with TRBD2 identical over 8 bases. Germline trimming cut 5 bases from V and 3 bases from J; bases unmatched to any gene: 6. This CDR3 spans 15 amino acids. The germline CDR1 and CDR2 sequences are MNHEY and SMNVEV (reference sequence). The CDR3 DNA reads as TGTGCCAGCAGTCCACGGCGGGGGGACTACAATGAGCAGTTCTTC. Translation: CASSPRRGDYNEQFF.

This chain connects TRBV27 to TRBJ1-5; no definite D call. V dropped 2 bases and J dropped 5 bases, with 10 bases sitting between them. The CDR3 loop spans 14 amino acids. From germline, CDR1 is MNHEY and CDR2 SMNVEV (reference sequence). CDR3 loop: CASSLNRGHQPQHF. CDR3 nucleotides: TGTGCCAGCAGTTTAAATCGAGGACATCAGCCCCAGCATTTT.

The CDR3 region has the DNA TGTGCCAGCAGCCAAGGCGCGCTTCCGGGCCTACCGGGGGGCCAGTACTTC. Protein: CASSQGALPGLPGGQYF. The chain carries TRBV4-2 and TRBJ2-5; TRBD2 agrees at 7 bases. The CDR3 spans 17 residues. Germline CDR1 LGHNA, CDR2 YNFKEQ. J lost 10 bases, V lost 1 base, and 18 bases had no gene match.

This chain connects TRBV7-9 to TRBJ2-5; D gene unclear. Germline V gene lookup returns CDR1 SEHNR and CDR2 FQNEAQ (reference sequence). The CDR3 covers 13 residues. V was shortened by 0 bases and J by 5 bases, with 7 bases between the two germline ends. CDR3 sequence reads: CASSLAPSETQYF. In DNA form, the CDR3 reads TGTGCCAGCAGCTTAGCCCCATCGGAGACCCAGTACTTC.

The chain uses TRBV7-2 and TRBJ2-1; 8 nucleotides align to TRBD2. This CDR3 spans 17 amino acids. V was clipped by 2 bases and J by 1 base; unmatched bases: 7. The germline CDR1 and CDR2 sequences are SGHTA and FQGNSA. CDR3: CASSLWASGPSYNEQFF. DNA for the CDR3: TGTGCCAGCAGCTTATGGGCTAGCGGGCCTTCCTACAATGAGCAGTTCTTC.

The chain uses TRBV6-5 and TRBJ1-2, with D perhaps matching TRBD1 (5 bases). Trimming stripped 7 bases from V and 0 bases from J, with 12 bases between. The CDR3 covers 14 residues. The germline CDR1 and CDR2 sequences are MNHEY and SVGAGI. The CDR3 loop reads CASTGYASNYGYTF. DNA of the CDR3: TGTGCCAGCACAGGGTACGCGTCTAACTATGGCTACACCTTC.

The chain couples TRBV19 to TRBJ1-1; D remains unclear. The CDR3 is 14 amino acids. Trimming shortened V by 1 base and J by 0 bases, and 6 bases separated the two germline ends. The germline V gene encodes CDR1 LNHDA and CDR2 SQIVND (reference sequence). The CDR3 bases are TGTGCCAGTAGTATAGGGGCGGTGAACACTGAAGCTTTCTTT. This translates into CASSIGAVNTEAFF.